The T cell receptor (beta chain) described here comes from a study of T cell repertoires in cytomegalovirus infection (dated by TCRdb to about 2019). A note on the overall study: Donor HLA type was relevant to the analysis, as public TCR beta signatures indicated carriage of CMV infection together with the matching HLA type.

For this clonotype: What antigen it recognizes has not been identified. It has no much larger one-base neighbor in the sample; base qualities were not kept.

The paper as a whole reports these results and caveats: The ex vivo response was dominated by HLA-C-restricted CMV-specific TCR beta clonotypes, which also provided the single most frequent clonotype in two of eight donors. Carriers of CMV infection plus the relevant HLA type were discriminated by the cumulative frequency of public TCR beta family members in the study cohort and in an independent approximately 360-donor cohort.

Reads for this sample came from an Illumina HiSeq 1500. TCRdb reprocessed the public reads (quality trimming at Q25 with fastp, clone calling with MiXCR) and kept in-frame beta chains. Every CDR3 protein is listed once, alongside the most common genes and DNA of its rows. The sample has some 280,000 distinct CDR3 sequences on record, about 13% of them singletons. The biggest ten clones account for 7% to 9.5% of the sample. The specimen was PBMCs. The source of this sequence is a human donor in good health (CMV status not recorded). Some clones in this sample may be carry-over from other donors' samples.

CDR3 reads: CAWSVPSGYTGELFF. The DNA sequence is as follows: TGTGCCTGGAGTGTACCCAGCGGTTACACCGGGGAGCTGTTTTTT. The chain uses TRBV30 and TRBJ2-2; perhaps TRBD2 is the D gene, with 5 bases matching. Trimming at the junction amounts to 0 bases on V and 3 bases on J, and the germline ends lie 11 bases apart. Taken from cysteine to phenylalanine, the CDR3 has 15 residues. Only CDR3 DNA is held: 45 bases, read in frame from base 1. The germline V gene (reference sequence) yields GTSNPN for CDR1 and SVGIG for CDR2.